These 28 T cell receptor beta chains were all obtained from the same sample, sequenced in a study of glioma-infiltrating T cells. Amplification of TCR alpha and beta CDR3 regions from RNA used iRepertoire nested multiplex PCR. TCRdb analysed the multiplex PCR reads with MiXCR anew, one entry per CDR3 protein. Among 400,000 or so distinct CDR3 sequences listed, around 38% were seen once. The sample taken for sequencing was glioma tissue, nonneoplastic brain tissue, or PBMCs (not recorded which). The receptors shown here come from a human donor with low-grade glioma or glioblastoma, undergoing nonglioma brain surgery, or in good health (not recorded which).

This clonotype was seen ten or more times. This chain's CDR3 is CASSPIRIFSYEQYF. CDR3 in DNA: TGTGCCAGCAGTCCGATTCGTATATTCTCCTACGAGCAGTACTTC. This sequence joins TRBV27 and TRBJ2-7, with D unresolved. The V end lost 5 bases, the J end lost 0 bases, and 14 bases lay between the germline ends. Germline values: CDR1 MNHEY, CDR2 SMNVEV (reference sequence). The length of the CDR3 is 15 residues.

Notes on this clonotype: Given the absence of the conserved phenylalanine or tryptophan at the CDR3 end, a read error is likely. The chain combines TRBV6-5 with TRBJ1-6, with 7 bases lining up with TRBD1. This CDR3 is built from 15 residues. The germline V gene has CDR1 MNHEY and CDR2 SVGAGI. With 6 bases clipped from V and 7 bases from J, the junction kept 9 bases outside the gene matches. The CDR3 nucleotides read TGTGCCAGCAGCTTAGCGGGGACAGCCAATTCACCCCTCCACTCT. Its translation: CASSLAGTANSPLHS.

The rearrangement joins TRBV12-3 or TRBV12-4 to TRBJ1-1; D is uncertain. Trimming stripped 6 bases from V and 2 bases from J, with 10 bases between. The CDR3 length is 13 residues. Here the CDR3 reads CASRDTPNTEAFF. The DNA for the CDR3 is TGTGCCAGCAGGGATACTCCCAACACTGAAGCTTTCTTT.

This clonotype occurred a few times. The CDR3 loop reads CASSTRLPNYGYTF. CDR3 DNA: TGTGCCAGCAGTACGAGACTGCCGAACTATGGCTACACCTTC. This chain joins TRBV27 and TRBJ1-2; D uncertain. In germline, CDR1 is MNHEY, CDR2 SMNVEV (reference sequence). The CDR3 is made up of 14 amino acids. The V gene lost 5 bases and the J gene lost 2 bases, with 12 bases spanning the gap.

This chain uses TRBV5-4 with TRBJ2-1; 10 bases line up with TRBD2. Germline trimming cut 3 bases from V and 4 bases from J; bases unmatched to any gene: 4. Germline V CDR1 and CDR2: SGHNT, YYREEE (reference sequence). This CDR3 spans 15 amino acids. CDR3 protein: CASSSPGLAYNEQFF. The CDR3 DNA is TGTGCCAGCAGCTCCCCGGGACTAGCGTACAATGAGCAGTTCTTC. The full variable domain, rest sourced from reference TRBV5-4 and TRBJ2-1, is ETGVTQSPTHLIKTRGQQVTLRCSSQSGHNTVSWYQQALGQGPQFIFQYYREEENGRGNFPPRFSGLQFPNYSSELNVNALELDDSALYLCASSSPGLAYNEQFFGPGTRLTVL.

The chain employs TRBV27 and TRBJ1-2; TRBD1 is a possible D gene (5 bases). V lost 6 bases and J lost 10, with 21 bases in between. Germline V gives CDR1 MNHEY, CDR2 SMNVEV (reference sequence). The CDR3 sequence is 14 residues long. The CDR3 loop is CASRPGPEVYNYTF. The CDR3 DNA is TGTGCCAGCAGGCCGGGACCCGAGGTATATAACTACACCTTC.

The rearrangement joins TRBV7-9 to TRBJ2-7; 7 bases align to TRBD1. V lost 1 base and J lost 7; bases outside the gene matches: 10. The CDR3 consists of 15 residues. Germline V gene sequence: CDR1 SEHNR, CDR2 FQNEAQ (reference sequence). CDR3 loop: CASSLVLRGQGEQYF. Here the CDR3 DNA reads TGTGCCAGCAGCTTAGTCCTAAGGGGGCAAGGAGAGCAGTACTTC.

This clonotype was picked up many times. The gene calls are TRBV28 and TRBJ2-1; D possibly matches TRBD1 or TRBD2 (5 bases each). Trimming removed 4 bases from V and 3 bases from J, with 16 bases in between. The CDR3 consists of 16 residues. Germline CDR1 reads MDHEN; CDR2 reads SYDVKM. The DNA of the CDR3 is TGTGCCAGCAGTTCCCATAAGTGGGGACGCTACAATGAGCAGTTCTTC. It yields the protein CASSSHKWGRYNEQFF.

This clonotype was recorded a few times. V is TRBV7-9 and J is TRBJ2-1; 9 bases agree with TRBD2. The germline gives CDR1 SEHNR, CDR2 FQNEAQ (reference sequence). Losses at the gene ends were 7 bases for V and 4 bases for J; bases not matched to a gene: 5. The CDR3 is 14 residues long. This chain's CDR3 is CASTGTSKYNEQFF. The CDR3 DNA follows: TGTGCCAGCACCGGGACTAGCAAGTACAATGAGCAGTTCTTC.

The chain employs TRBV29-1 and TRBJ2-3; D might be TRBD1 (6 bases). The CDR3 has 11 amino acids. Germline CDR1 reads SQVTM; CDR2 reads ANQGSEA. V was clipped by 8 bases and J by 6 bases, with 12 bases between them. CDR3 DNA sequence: TGCAGCATTTATCAGGGGGATACGCAGTATTTT. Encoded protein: CSIYQGDTQYF.

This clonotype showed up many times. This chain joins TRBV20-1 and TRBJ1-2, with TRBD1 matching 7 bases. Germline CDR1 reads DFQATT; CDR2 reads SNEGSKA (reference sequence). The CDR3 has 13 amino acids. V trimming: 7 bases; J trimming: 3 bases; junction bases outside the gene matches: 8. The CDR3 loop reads CSVPPGQHYGYTF. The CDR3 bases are TGCAGTGTTCCCCCGGGACAGCACTATGGCTACACCTTC.

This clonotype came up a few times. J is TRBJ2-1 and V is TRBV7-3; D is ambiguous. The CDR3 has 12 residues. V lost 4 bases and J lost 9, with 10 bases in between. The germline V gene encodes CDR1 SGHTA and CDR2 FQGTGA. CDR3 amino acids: CASSSHGLEQFF. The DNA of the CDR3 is TGTGCCAGCAGCTCCCACGGTCTTGAGCAGTTCTTC.

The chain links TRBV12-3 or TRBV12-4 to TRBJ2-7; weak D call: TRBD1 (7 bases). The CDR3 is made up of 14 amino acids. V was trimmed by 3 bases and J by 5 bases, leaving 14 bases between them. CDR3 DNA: TGTGCCAGCAGTTTTAGGAGGGGGCGTCACGAGCAGTACTTC. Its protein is CASSFRRGRHEQYF.

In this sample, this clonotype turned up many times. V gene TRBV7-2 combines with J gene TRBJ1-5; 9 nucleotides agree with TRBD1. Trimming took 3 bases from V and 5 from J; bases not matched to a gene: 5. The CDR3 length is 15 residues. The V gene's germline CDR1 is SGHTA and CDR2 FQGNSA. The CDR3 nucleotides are TGTGCCAGCAGCTTTGGGGACAGGGTTGATCAGCCCCAGCATTTT. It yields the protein CASSFGDRVDQPQHF.

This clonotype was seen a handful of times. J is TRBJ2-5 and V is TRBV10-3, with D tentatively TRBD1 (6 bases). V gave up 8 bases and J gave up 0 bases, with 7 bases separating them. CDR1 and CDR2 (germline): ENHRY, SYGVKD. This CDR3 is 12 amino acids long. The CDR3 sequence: CAIGQNQETQYF. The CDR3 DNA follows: TGTGCCATCGGACAGAACCAAGAGACCCAGTACTTC.

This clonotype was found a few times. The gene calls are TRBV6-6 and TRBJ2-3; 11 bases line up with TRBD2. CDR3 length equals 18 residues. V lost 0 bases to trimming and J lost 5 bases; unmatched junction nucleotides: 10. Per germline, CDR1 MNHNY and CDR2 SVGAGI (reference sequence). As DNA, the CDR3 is TGTGCCAGCAGTTACTCATCTCCGGGACTAGCGGTTGAAGATACGCAGTATTTT. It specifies CASSYSSPGLAVEDTQYF.

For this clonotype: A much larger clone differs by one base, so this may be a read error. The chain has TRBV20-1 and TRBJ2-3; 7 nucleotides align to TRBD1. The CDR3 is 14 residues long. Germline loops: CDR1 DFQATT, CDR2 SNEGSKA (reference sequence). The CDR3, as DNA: TGCAGTGCTAGAGAAACAGGGGTCACAGATACGCGGTATTTT. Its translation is CSARETGVTDTRYF.

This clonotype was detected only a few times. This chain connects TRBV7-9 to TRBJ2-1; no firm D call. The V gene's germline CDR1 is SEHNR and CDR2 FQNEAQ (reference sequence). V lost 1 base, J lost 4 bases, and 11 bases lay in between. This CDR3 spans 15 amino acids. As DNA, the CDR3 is TGTGCCAGCAGCTTAGTGCGTGAATTGTACAATGAGCAGTTCTTC. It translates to CASSLVRELYNEQFF.

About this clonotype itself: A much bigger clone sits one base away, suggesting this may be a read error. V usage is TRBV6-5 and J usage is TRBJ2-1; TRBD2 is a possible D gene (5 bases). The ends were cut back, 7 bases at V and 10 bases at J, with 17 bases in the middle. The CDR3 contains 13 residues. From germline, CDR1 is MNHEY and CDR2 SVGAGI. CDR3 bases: TGTGCCAGCACCACCAGGAACGGGGTCGAGCAGTTCTTC. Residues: CASTTRNGVEQFF.

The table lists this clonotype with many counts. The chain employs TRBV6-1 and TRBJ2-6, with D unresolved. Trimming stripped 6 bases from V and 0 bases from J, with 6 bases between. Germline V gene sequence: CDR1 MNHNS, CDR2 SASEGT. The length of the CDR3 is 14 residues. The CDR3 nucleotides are TGTGCCAGCAGCTTAAGCTCTGGGGCCAACGTCCTGACTTTC. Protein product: CASSLSSGANVLTF.

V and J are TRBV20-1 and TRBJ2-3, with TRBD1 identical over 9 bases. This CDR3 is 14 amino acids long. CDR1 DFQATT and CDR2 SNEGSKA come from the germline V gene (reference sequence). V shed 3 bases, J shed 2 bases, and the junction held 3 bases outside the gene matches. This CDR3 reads CSARGQGNTDTQYF. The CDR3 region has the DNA TGCAGTGCTAGGGGACAGGGCAACACAGATACGCAGTATTTT.

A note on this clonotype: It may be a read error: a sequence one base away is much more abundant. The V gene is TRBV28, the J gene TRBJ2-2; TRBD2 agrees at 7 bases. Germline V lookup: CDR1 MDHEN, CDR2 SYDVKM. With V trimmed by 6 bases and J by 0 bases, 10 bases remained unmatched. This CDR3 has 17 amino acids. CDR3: CASSVLGLAANTGELFF. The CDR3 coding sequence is TGTGCCAGCAGCGTGCTCGGGCTAGCGGCGAACACCGGGGAGCTGTTTTTT.

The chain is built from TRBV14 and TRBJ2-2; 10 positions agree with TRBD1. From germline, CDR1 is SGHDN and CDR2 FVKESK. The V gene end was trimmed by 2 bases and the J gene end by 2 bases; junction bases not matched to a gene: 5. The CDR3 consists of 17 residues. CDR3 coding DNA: TGTGCCAGCAGCCAACTCGACAGGGGGCTAAACACCGGGGAGCTGTTTTTT. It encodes CASSQLDRGLNTGELFF.

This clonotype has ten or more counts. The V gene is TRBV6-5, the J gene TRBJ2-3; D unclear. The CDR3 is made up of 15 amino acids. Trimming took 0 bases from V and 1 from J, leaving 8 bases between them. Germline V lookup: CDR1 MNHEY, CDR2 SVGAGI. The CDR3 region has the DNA TGTGCCAGCAGTTACTCGAGGCTAGGCACAGATACGCAGTATTTT. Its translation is CASSYSRLGTDTQYF.

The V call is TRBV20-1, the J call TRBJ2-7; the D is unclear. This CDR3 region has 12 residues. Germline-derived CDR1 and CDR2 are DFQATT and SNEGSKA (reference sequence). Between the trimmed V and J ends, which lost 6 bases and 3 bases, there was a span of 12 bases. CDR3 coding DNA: TGCAGTGCAACCTCGACTGTCTACGAGCAGTACTTC. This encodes CSATSTVYEQYF.

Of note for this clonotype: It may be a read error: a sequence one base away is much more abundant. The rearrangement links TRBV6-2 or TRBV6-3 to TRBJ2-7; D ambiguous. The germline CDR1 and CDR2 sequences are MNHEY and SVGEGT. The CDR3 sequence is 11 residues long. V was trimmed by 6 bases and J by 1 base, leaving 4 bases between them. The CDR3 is CASRQSYEQYF. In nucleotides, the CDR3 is TGTGCCAGCAGGCAGTCCTACGAGCAGTACTTC.

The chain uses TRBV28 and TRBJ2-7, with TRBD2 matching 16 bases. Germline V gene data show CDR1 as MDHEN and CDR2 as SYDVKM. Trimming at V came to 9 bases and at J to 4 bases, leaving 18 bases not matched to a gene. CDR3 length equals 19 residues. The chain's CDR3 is CASFPPGLAGGDSGYEQYF. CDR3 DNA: TGTGCCAGTTTTCCGCCGGGACTAGCGGGAGGGGATTCCGGGTACGAGCAGTACTTC.

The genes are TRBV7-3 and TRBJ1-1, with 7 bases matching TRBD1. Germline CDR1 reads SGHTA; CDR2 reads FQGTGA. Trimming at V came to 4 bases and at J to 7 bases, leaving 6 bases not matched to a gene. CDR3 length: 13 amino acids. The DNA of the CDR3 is TGTGCCAGCAGCTCTTCAGGGACAGTTGAAGCTTTCTTT. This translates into CASSSSGTVEAFF.